This TCR beta chain appears in the sequencing data of a study of vaccination and CD4 T cells after COVID-19. An Oncomine TCR Beta short-read assay was used to sequence the DNA from cultured CD4+ T cells. Cultures of CD4+ T cells served as the source for extracting genomic DNA. TCRdb re-called the PCR reads through MiXCR, storing one row per CDR3 protein. The sample lists more than 10,000 distinct CDR3 sequences; around 46% were seen once. This clonotype was counted only a few times. Its antigen remains unidentified. Treatment of the sample: approximately 10-day PBMC culture with coronavirus spike peptide pools or control peptides (ViraFEST assay). TCR sequencing followed the expansion of antigen-specific T cells with peptide pools in ViraFEST. Peptide pools at approximately 9.1 ug/ml and IL-2 at 10 IU/ml were added to cultures of two million PBMCs per well. Germline V gene data show CDR1 as KGHSH and CDR2 as LQKENI. The CDR3 runs 12 residues. Trimming pared 4 bases from V and 9 bases from J, leaving 10 bases between.

The chain combines TRBV18 with TRBJ2-1, with D hard to call. Sequenced sample: CD4+ T cells from blood, cultured in vitro. The clonotype comes from a human donor who had recovered from COVID-19. CDR3 coding DNA: TGTGCCAGCTCACAACGAGAGAGTGAGCAGTTCTTC. Amino acids: CASSQRESEQFF. Full variable domain (missing parts from reference TRBV18 and TRBJ2-1): NAGVMQNPRHLVRRRGQEARLRCSPMKGHSHVYWYRQLPEEGLKFMVYLQKENIIDESGMPKERFSAEFPKEGPSILRIQQVVRGDSAAYFCASSQRESEQFFGPGTRLTVL.